This section outlines one T cell receptor beta chain sequence together with its context. Its specificity is not known. Profiled with immunoSEQ multiplex PCR; TCRdb holds only in-frame clones, not every one. The sample has approximately 100,000 clones, around 93% seen once; the top ten hold over 0.15%. This entry belongs to a study of siplizumab effects on memory and regulatory T cells. Germline trimming cut 5 bases from V and 4 bases from J; bases unmatched to any gene: 10. The CDR3 loop spans 16 amino acids. The germline V gene has CDR1 SGHKS and CDR2 YYEKEE (reference sequence). General study points: Sequences below about 10^-5 frequency were poorly captured. As a result, only a minor fraction of alloreactive clones mapped to unstimulated subsets. It seemed that naive T cells were more diverse than memory cells and were major contributors to the alloresponse.

The sequence came from a human donor in good health. The gene calls are TRBV5-5 and TRBJ2-5; TRBD2 matches 11 bases. The material sequenced was non-Treg CD4+ T cells sorted from blood. CDR3 residues: CASSVGISGGAETQYF. The CDR3, as DNA: TGTGCCAGCAGTGTTGGAATTAGCGGGGGGGCAGAGACCCAGTACTTC.